The rows below give T cell receptor beta chains drawn from one sample of a study of post-analysis software for immune sequencing data. TCRdb itself ran the PCR reads through MiXCR, one entry per CDR3 protein. The sample records about 160,000 distinct CDR3 sequences, roughly 35% being singletons. The sequencing here drew on blood, taken after autologous hematopoietic stem cell transplantation. Source of these receptors: a girl aged 5-17 years with multiple sclerosis. Both conserved end residues are part of each CDR3.

J,V,CDR3
TRBJ2-1,TRBV15,CATSRDFLVDEQFF
TRBJ2-6,TRBV28,CASSRTFSGANVLTF
TRBJ2-7,TRBV4-1,CASSHPGEGASYEQYF
TRBJ2-4,TRBV25-1,CASSPTGREDIQYF
TRBJ2-7,TRBV20-1,CSARRGGRKLGGSYEQYF
TRBJ2-7,TRBV12-3/TRBV12-4,CASSYTRTGSSYEQYF
TRBJ2-3,TRBV7-9,CASSLVGDTQYF
TRBJ2-1,TRBV7-9,CASSEGQATFF
.,TRBV7-2,CASSLAPNRGQETQYF
.,TRBV12-3/TRBV12-4,CASSFAPGSYEQYF
TRBJ2-1,TRBV7-9,CASSSSGSYNEQFF
TRBJ1-2,TRBV7-2,CASSTRQAFNYGYTF